The 9 T cell receptor beta chains below were found in one sample sequenced in a study of T cell responses to AZD1222 COVID-19 vaccine. Clones were sequenced by immunoSEQ multiplex PCR, and TCRdb holds only the in-frame ones, with some missing. Here the sample spans about 100,000 clones, 65% to 90% being singletons. The sample was peripheral blood, taken on day 0 of AZD1222 vaccination. Receptors were obtained from an adult in good health.

The rearrangement uses TRBV2 and TRBJ1-2, with D tentatively TRBD1 (5 bases). Deletions cut 7 bases from V and 6 bases from J, with 9 bases between. In germline, CDR1 is SNHLY, CDR2 FYNNEI. The CDR3 has 11 residues. The CDR3 spells CASMGVHGYTF. CDR3 DNA sequence: TGTGCCAGCATGGGGGTGCATGGCTACACCTTC.

The chain carries TRBV19 and TRBJ2-7, with no clear D. Germline lookup yields CDR1 LNHDA and CDR2 SQIVND (reference sequence). V lost 4 bases and J lost 2, with 12 bases in between. This CDR3 spans 14 amino acids. The CDR3 nucleotides are TGTGCCAGTAGTAACAGATACGGTCCCTACGAGCAGTACTTC. This encodes CASSNRYGPYEQYF.

The chain links TRBV30 to TRBJ1-2; 7 bases line up with TRBD1. Germline V gene data show CDR1 as GTSNPN and CDR2 as SVGIG (reference sequence). The CDR3 totals 15 residues. The trim removed 0 bases at V and 4 bases at J, leaving 8 bases unmatched. CDR3 DNA: TGTGCCTGGAGTGTACCCCGACAGGGAGGCTATGGCTACACCTTC. Its protein is CAWSVPRQGGYGYTF.

This chain connects TRBV6-2 or TRBV6-3 to TRBJ1-1, with D uncertain. The CDR3 contains 14 residues. Germline-derived CDR1 and CDR2 are MNHEY and SVGEGT. The ends were cut back, 3 bases at V and 1 base at J, with 9 bases in the middle. CDR3: CASSYEAGNTEAFF. The CDR3 nucleotides are TGTGCCAGCAGTTATGAAGCTGGGAACACTGAAGCTTTCTTT.

The CDR3 nucleotides read TGTGCCAGTAGTATACGGGGAGGGCAAAGCTCCTACAATGAGCAGTTCTTC. Its translation: CASSIRGGQSSYNEQFF. The chain joins TRBV19 to TRBJ2-1, with 7 positions matching TRBD2. This CDR3 has 17 amino acids. Germline-derived CDR1 and CDR2 are LNHDA and SQIVND (reference sequence). With 2 bases clipped from V and 0 bases from J, the junction kept 7 bases outside the gene matches.

V is TRBV5-1 and J is TRBJ2-3, with 12 bases that match TRBD2. The V gene end was trimmed by 3 bases and the J gene end by 6 bases; junction bases not matched to a gene: 5. Germline assignment: CDR1 SGHRS and CDR2 YFSETQ. This CDR3 is built from 15 residues. CDR3 loop: CASSSPGLAGDTQYF. The CDR3 bases are TGCGCCAGCAGCTCACCGGGACTAGCGGGCGATACGCAGTATTTT.

This clone was seen once. The chain combines TRBV6-5 with TRBJ1-1; 7 nucleotides agree with TRBD1. The CDR3 length is 14 residues. Germline V CDR1 and CDR2: MNHEY, SVGAGI. V shed 6 bases, J shed 1 base, and the junction held 5 bases outside the gene matches. The CDR3, as DNA: TGTGCCAGCAGCTCGGGACAGAGGAACACTGAAGCTTTCTTT. Protein product: CASSSGQRNTEAFF.

J is TRBJ2-1 and V is TRBV29-1, with TRBD2 matching 10 bases. This CDR3 spans 14 amino acids. The junction had 6 bases not matched to a gene; V was cut back by 0 bases and J by 10 bases. Germline V gene sequence: CDR1 SQVTM, CDR2 ANQGSEA. The CDR3 sequence: CSVEDRLAGVEQFF. DNA for the CDR3: TGCAGCGTTGAAGATCGCCTAGCGGGAGTCGAGCAGTTCTTC.

This clone was seen just once. This chain connects TRBV5-4 to TRBJ1-1, with 7 positions matching TRBD1. Looked up from germline, CDR1 is SGHNT and CDR2 is YYREEE (reference sequence). V was clipped by 1 base and J by 0 bases; unmatched bases: 0. The CDR3 totals 14 residues. For the CDR3, the DNA is TGTGCCAGCAGCTTGCAGGGGGTGAACACTGAAGCTTTCTTT. This sequence encodes CASSLQGVNTEAFF.